This TCR beta chain was profiled in a study of cytomegalovirus exposure and HLA in healthy donors. Background on the study: Among around 400 genotyped donors, roughly 81% fell in the Caucasian-associated ancestry cluster.

The PCR was carried out with 60 Vbeta primers and 13 Jbeta primers. Per the original methods: Later, tens of millions of unique TCR beta chains were counted in an analysis, and approximately 10 million of them were shared. Clones were read by immunoSEQ multiplex PCR, and TCRdb kept only the in-frame ones, dropping some. The DNA gave D and trimming, while V, J and clone size come from that table. The sample lists fewer than 250,000 clones, around 83% occurring once. As to this clone: The target antigen is unknown.

The CDR3 loop spans 15 amino acids. V lost 5 bases to trimming and J lost 4 bases; unmatched junction nucleotides: 7. Regarding the study as a whole: Earlier analysis found most TCR beta V segments productive about 90% or about 30% of the time. CMV serostatus alone was available as immune exposure information.

The receptor was isolated from a woman aged 45 to 65 in good health and CMV-seropositive. Sample: PBMCs. The chain combines TRBV5-3 with TRBJ2-2, with 8 bases lining up with TRBD1. TRBV5-3 is identified as an open reading frame with a role that is uncertain. CDR3 DNA: TGTGCCAGAAGGGCTGGACAGGGAGGCACCGGGGAGCTGTTTTTT. Translation: CARRAGQGGTGELFF.